This T cell receptor (beta chain) was identified during a study of T cells in Graves' hyperthyroidism and ophthalmopathy. Study-wide points: In the blood, most expanded thyroid clonotypes above 0.001 appeared as well.

This clonotype was observed many times. Its target is unknown. The patients, who ranged from 18 to 65 in age, presented with newly diagnosed hyperthyroidism lasting under 2 months. Exclusion of patients followed from uncontrolled infection, other autoimmune disease, pregnancy or lactation. RNA transcripts served as the template for amplifying TCR beta CDR3 regions. RT-PCR in the first round (using the HTBI primer set) targeted the TCR CDR3. MiXCR was run by TCRdb on the multiplex PCR reads, yielding one entry per CDR3 protein. The sample holds more than 300,000 distinct CDR3 sequences, roughly 13% seen once. Per the germline V gene, CDR1 is MDHEN and CDR2 is SYDVKM. The CDR3 runs 12 residues. Trimming shortened V by 4 bases and J by 9 bases, and 10 bases separated the two germline ends.

The material sequenced was blood. The chain has TRBV28 and TRBJ1-5, with D unclear. This TCR was sampled from a woman aged 18-29 years with Graves' hyperthyroidism. The CDR3 nucleotides are TGTGCCAGCAGTTCAGATTATCTGCCCCAGCATTTT. Amino acid sequence: CASSSDYLPQHF.